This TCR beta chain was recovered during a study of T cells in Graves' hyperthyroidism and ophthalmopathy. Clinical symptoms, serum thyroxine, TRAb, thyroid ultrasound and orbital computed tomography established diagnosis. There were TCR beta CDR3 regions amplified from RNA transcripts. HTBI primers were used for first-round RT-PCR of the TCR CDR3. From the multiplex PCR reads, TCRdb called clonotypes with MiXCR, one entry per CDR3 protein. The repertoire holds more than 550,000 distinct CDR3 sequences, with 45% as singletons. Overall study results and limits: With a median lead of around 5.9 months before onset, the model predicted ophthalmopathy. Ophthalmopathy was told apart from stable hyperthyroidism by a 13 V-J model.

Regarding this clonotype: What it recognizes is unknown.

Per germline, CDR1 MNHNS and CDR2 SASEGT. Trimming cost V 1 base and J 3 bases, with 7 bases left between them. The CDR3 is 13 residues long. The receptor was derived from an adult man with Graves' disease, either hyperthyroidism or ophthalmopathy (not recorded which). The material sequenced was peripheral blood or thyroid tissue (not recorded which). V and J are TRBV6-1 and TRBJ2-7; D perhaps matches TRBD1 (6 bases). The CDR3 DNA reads TGTGCCAGCAGTGAAGAGGGGGACTACGAGCAGTACTTC. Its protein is CASSEEGDYEQYF.